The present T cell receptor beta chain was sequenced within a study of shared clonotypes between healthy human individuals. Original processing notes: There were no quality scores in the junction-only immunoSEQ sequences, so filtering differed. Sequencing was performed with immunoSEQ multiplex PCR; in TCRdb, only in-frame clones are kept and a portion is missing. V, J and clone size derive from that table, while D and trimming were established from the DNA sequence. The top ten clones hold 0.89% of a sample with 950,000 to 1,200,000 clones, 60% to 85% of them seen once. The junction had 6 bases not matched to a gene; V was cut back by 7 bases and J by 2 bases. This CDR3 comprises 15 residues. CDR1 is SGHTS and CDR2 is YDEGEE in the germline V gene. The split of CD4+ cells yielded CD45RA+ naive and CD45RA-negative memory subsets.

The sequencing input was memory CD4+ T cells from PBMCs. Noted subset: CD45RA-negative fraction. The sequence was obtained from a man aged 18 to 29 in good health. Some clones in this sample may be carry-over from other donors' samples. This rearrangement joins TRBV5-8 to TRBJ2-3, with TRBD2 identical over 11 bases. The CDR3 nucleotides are TGTGCCAGCTCGGGGACTAGCGGTAACACAGATACGCAGTATTTT. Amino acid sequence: CASSGTSGNTDTQYF. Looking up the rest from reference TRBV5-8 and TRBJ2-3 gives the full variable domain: EAGVTQSPTHLIKTRGQQATLRCSPISGHTSVYWYQQALGLGLQFLLWYDEGEERNRGNFPPRFSGRQFPNYSSELNVNALELEDSALYLCASSGTSGNTDTQYFGPGTRLTVL.